A selection of T cell receptor beta chains follows, all from one sample in a study of beta chain features in type 1 diabetes. The method was immunoSEQ multiplex PCR; TCRdb's version includes in-frame clones alone and lacks a portion of them. This sample carries 200,000 to 300,000 clones, under 13% of them seen once, and the ten largest clones take around 0.017%. The sample consisted of naive CD4+ T cells from blood. These TCRs come from a man younger than 45 with type 1 diabetes. The CDR3 runs from the conserved cysteine through the conserved F or W. D genes are given only for firm matches. Clone sizes are given selectively: once, few, many, or a class where the clone is expanded.

d_call clone_size j_call v_call cdr3_nt cdr3_aa
TRBD2 - TRBJ2-1 TRBV5-1 TGCGCCAGCAGCTTGGCAGCGGGGCTCTACAATGAGCAGTTCTTC CASSLAAGLYNEQFF
TRBD1 - TRBJ1-1 TRBV6-1 TGTGCCAGCAGTGATGCAGGGGGAACGAACACTGAAGCTTTCTTT CASSDAGGTNTEAFF
TRBD2 - TRBJ2-5 TRBV5-1 TGCGCCAGCATAGCGGGCGGAGGGGAGACCCAGTACTTC CASIAGGGETQYF
TRBD2 - TRBJ2-7 TRBV5-1 TGCGCCAGCAGCCCATGGACTAGCGGGGCCTACGAGCAGTACTTC CASSPWTSGAYEQYF
TRBD1 - TRBJ2-1 TRBV4-1 TGCGCCAGCAGCCCTAGACAGGGGGGGAATGAGCAGTTCTTC CASSPRQGGNEQFF
- - TRBJ2-3 TRBV4-2 TGTGCCAGCAGCCAAGATGAACTTTTCGGCGGGAACACAGATACGCAGTATTTT CASSQDELFGGNTDTQYF
TRBD1 - TRBJ1-2 TRBV5-1 TGCGCCAGCAGCGTGGGGACAGCTAACTATGGCTACACCTTC CASSVGTANYGYTF
- - TRBJ1-1 TRBV5-1 TGCGCCAGCAGCCCGGGGGACCTGGTCACTGAAGCTTTCTTT CASSPGDLVTEAFF
TRBD1 few TRBJ2-1 TRBV5-1 TGCGCCAGCAGCAATCAGGGGGATGAGCAGTTCTTC CASSNQGDEQFF
- few TRBJ2-5 TRBV7-8 TGTGCCAGCAGTTGGACTCCGTACCAAGAGACCCAGTACTTC CASSWTPYQETQYF
- few TRBJ1-6 TRBV5-1 TGCGCCAGCAGCTTGGCCCCAGGGCATCCCTATAATTCACCCCTCCACTTT CASSLAPGHPYNSPLHF
- few TRBJ2-1 TRBV6-6 TGTGCCAGCAGTTACACATTGGAGCAGCAGTTCTTC CASSYTLEQQFF
- - TRBJ2-2 TRBV6-6 TGTGCCAGCAGTCATTACACCGGGGAGCTGTTTTTT CASSHYTGELFF
- few TRBJ1-5 TRBV30 TGTGCCTGGAGTGACACATACAATCAGCCCCAGCATTTT CAWSDTYNQPQHF
- few TRBJ1-1 TRBV30 TGTGCCTGGAGTGCCGGTGTGCAGGGCACTGAAGCTTTCTTT CAWSAGVQGTEAFF
- - TRBJ1-2 TRBV20-1 TGCAGTGCTAGAGACAGGGTCGGCTACACCTTC CSARDRVGYTF
- few TRBJ2-3 TRBV6-6 TGTGCCAGCACCAAGCCGGGGGATACGCAGTATTTT CASTKPGDTQYF
TRBD1 - TRBJ2-5 TRBV10-3 TGTGCCATCAGCCAACAGGGGAAGCAGCAAGAGACCCAGTACTTC CAISQQGKQQETQYF
- - TRBJ1-1 TRBV2 TGTGCCAGCAGTGCAGCCCTTGCTACCGAAGCTTTCTTT CASSAALATEAFF
TRBD1 - TRBJ1-6 TRBV18 TGTGCCAGCTCACCACCGGGACAGCCTTATAATTCACCCCTCCACTTT CASSPPGQPYNSPLHF
- few TRBJ2-5 TRBV25-1 TGTGCCAGCAGCGACCTAGCAAGGTTTCCAGAGACCCAGTACTTC CASSDLARFPETQYF
- - TRBJ2-7 TRBV7-2 TGTGCCAGCAGCTTAGTGACAGGTGGAAACTACGAGCAGTACTTC CASSLVTGGNYEQYF
- - TRBJ2-7 TRBV6-5 TGTGCCAGCAGTTATGGGGGGGCCACCTACGAGCAGTACTTC CASSYGGATYEQYF
- - TRBJ1-2 TRBV7-5 TGTGCCAGAAGCTTAGTCACAGGGTCAGGCTATGGCTACACCTTC CARSLVTGSGYGYTF
- - TRBJ2-1 TRBV7-3 TGTGCCAGCAGCTTAACGGGGGGAAAACACAATGAGCAGTTCTTC CASSLTGGKHNEQFF
TRBD2 - TRBJ2-5 TRBV5-1 TGCGCCAGCAGACCCAGCGGGGGGGAAACAGAGACCCAGTACTTC CASRPSGGETETQYF
TRBD1 few TRBJ2-7 TRBV28 TGTGCCAGCAGTTTGCAGGGGGCGCGCAAGCAGTACTTC CASSLQGARKQYF
- few TRBJ2-7 TRBV4-2 TGTGCCAGCAGCCAAGCTGGAGGGGCCAGGGGGGAGCAGTACTTC CASSQAGGARGEQYF
TRBD1 - TRBJ1-2 TRBV28 TGTGCCAGCAGTTCGGGACAGGGAGACTATGGCTACACCTTC CASSSGQGDYGYTF
- - TRBJ2-4 TRBV29-1 TGCAGCGTCGTTACAGGGATAGTAGGGGACAAAAACATTCAGTACTTC CSVVTGIVGDKNIQYF
- - TRBJ2-5 TRBV30 TGTGCCTGGAGTGCGACGACACGGGAGACCCAGTACTTC CAWSATTRETQYF
- few TRBJ2-6 TRBV6-1 TGTGCCAGCAGCTATTTCCCCTCTGGGGCCAACGTCCTGACTTTC CASSYFPSGANVLTF
TRBD2 few TRBJ2-1 TRBV9 TGTGCCAGCAGCGCCCCCGGGACTAGCGCTTACAATGAGCAGTTCTTC CASSAPGTSAYNEQFF
- - TRBJ2-7 TRBV19 TGTGCCAGTAGTCCTTCGAGGGGGTACTACGAGCAGTACTTC CASSPSRGYYEQYF
TRBD2 few TRBJ2-2 TRBV5-8 TGTGCCAGCATCATATGGGGAGGGCGTCACACCGGGGAGCTGTTTTTT CASIIWGGRHTGELFF
- few TRBJ1-1 TRBV10-3 TGTGCCACCAGCGGACAGATGAACACTGAAGCTTTCTTT CATSGQMNTEAFF
TRBD2 few TRBJ2-2 TRBV7-2 TGTGCCAGCAGCTTAGTTTCCTTAGCGGGGACTGGGGAGCTGTTTTTT CASSLVSLAGTGELFF
TRBD1 - TRBJ1-2 TRBV7-9 TGTGCCAGCAGTAGAGGGGACAGTATTAACTATGGCTACACCTTC CASSRGDSINYGYTF
- - TRBJ2-5 TRBV4-3 TGCGCCAGCAGCCCCTGGGTGGGGCAGGGGAGAGAGACCCAGTACTTC CASSPWVGQGRETQYF
- - TRBJ2-7 TRBV18 TGTGCCAGCTCCTACAGACGAGGGGAGCAGTACTTC CASSYRRGEQYF
TRBD2 few TRBJ2-1 TRBV5-4 TGTGCCAGCAGCCCCCAAGCGGGGGGGGCGAATGAGCAGTTCTTC CASSPQAGGANEQFF
- few TRBJ2-1 TRBV6-5 TGTGCCAGCAGTTATTATGGAGGAACCAATGAGCAGTTCTTC CASSYYGGTNEQFF
- - TRBJ2-1 TRBV6-6 TGTGCCAGCAGTTACTCTCTTGCGGGGGCGGGGAATGAGCAGTTCTTC CASSYSLAGAGNEQFF
TRBD2 - TRBJ2-1 TRBV5-4 TGTGCCAGCAGCGCACCGACTAGCGGGGACAATGAGCAGTTCTTC CASSAPTSGDNEQFF
TRBD1 - TRBJ2-4 TRBV4-3 TGCGCCAGCAGTCAACTCGGGGACAGCAAAAACATTCAGTACTTC CASSQLGDSKNIQYF
TRBD2 few TRBJ2-1 TRBV5-6 TGTGCCAGCAGCTTGCGACTAGCGGGGGTTTCCTACAATGAGCAGTTCTTC CASSLRLAGVSYNEQFF
- few TRBJ2-3 TRBV25-1 TGTGCCAGCAGAGCGTATCGGCCCACAGATACGCAGTATTTT CASRAYRPTDTQYF
- - TRBJ2-7 TRBV29-1 TGCAGCGTTGCTGGACAGAGATCCTACGAGCAGTACTTC CSVAGQRSYEQYF
TRBD1 - TRBJ1-6 TRBV30 TGTGCCTGGAGTTTTCAGGGGGCGCGTCTTAGGCCCCTCCACTTT CAWSFQGARLRPLHF
- - TRBJ1-1 TRBV5-1 TGCGCCAGCAGCCTAGCTACGGGAACTGAAGCTTTCTTT CASSLATGTEAFF
- - TRBJ2-1 TRBV18 TGTGCCAGCTCACCAGGACTGGTGAACTACAATGAGCAGTTCTTC CASSPGLVNYNEQFF
TRBD1 - TRBJ2-3 TRBV5-1 TGCGCCAGCAGCCCGGGGACAGGCGGCCGCACAGATACGCAGTATTTT CASSPGTGGRTDTQYF
TRBD2 - TRBJ2-5 TRBV4-3 TGCGCCAGCAGCCAAGGTCTAGCGGGGGGACTTAAAGAGACCCAGTACTTC CASSQGLAGGLKETQYF
TRBD2 few TRBJ2-1 TRBV27 TGTGCCAGCAGTCCCCGTCCTAGCGGGGGTTACAATGAGCAGTTCTTC CASSPRPSGGYNEQFF
TRBD1 few TRBJ1-6 TRBV2 TGTGCCAGCAGTGTGACAGGGGGTCATTCACCCCTCCACTTT CASSVTGGHSPLHF
- - TRBJ1-2 TRBV21-1 TGTGCCAGCAGCAAAGAAGCGAAGGGGAGGGGCTATGGCTACACCTTC CASSKEAKGRGYGYTF
TRBD2 few TRBJ2-2 TRBV2 TGTGCCAGCAGGGGCCCTGCGGGGGTCGGGGAGCTGTTCTTT CASRGPAGVGELFF
TRBD1 few TRBJ2-7 TRBV5-1 TGCGCCAGCGGACAGGGGTCGGTAAGGGAGCAGTACTTC CASGQGSVREQYF
TRBD2 - TRBJ2-5 TRBV7-8 TGTGCCAGCAGCTTACCAGCGGGGCTCCAAGAGACCCAGTACTTC CASSLPAGLQETQYF
- few TRBJ1-6 TRBV7-9 TGTGCCAGCAGCTTGGAGGCAACGAATTCACCCCTCCACTTT CASSLEATNSPLHF